The source of this TCR beta chain is a study of shared clonotypes between healthy human individuals. The CDR3 has 13 residues. CDR1 is SGHAT and CDR2 is FQNNGV in the germline V gene. Trimming removed 1 base at V and 7 bases at J, with 8 bases between. This clone came up once. Data came from immunoSEQ multiplex PCR; TCRdb stores just in-frame clones and leaves some out. This sample carries approximately 640,000 clones, 90% of them seen once, and the ten largest clones take 30% to 40%. Every donor was a Caucasian adult from Nashville, Tennessee. The chain couples TRBV11-2 to TRBJ2-1; unclear D gene. The specimen was memory CD8+ T cells from PBMCs. Subset here: CD45RO+ cells pooled with CCR7-negative TemRA cells. The TCR sequence derives from a man aged 18 to 30 in good health. Some clones in this sample may be carry-over from other donors' samples. The DNA for the CDR3 is TGTGCCAGCAGCTTAGGTCCGGAAAATGAGCAGTTCTTC. Translating gives CASSLGPENEQFF.